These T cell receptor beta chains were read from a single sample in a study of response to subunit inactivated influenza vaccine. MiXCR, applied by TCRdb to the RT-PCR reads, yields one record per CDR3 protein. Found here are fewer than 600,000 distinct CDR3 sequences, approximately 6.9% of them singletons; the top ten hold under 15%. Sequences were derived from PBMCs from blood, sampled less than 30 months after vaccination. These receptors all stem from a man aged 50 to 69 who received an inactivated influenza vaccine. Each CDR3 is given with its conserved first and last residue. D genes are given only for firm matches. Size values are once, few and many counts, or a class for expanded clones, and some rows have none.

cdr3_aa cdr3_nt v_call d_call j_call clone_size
CASSVKEAYEQYF TGTGCCAGCAGCGTTAAGGAGGCCTACGAGCAGTACTTC TRBV7-9 . TRBJ2-7 .
CASSQVTGGDYTF TGCGCCAGCAGCCAAGTGACAGGGGGCGACTACACCTTC TRBV4-3 TRBD1 TRBJ1-2 many
CASSPGAASTDTQYF TGTGCCAGCTCACCGGGAGCGGCGAGCACAGATACGCAGTATTTT TRBV18 . TRBJ2-3 few
CSARGRTNTDTQYF TGCAGTGCTAGGGGGCGGACGAACACAGATACGCAGTATTTT TRBV20-1 . TRBJ2-3 few
CASSWDWNSPLHF TGCGCCAGCAGCTGGGACTGGAATTCACCCCTCCACTTT TRBV5-1 . TRBJ1-6 many
CASSSDWTSGAYSKTQYF TGTGCCAGCAGCTCCGACTGGACTAGCGGGGCTTACTCGAAGACCCAGTACTTC TRBV11-2 TRBD2 TRBJ2-5 many
CASSQAGQASYNEQFF TGTGCCAGCAGCCAAGCCGGGCAGGCGTCCTACAATGAGCAGTTCTTC TRBV4-2 . TRBJ2-1 few
CASSSDTLQGLAGWETQYF TGTGCCAGCAGTTCTGACACCCTTCAGGGACTAGCGGGATGGGAGACCCAGTACTTC TRBV6-2/TRBV6-3 TRBD2 TRBJ2-5 few
CASSYSDSGAGGYTF TGTGCCAGCAGTTACTCGGATTCAGGGGCAGGAGGCTACACCTTC TRBV6-5 . TRBJ1-2 few
CATSDKVYNEQFF TGTGCCACCAGTGACAAGGTATACAATGAGCAGTTCTTC TRBV24-1 . TRBJ2-1 .
CASTSDGGGYGGELFF TGTGCCAGCACCAGTGATGGTGGGGGCTATGGCGGGGAGCTGTTTTTT TRBV5-6 . TRBJ2-2 .
CSARSAALREQFF TGCAGTGCTAGGTCGGCCGCCCTGCGGGAGCAGTTCTTC TRBV20-1 . TRBJ2-1 .
CASRGKGNYEQYF TGTGCCAGCAGAGGGAAAGGGAACTACGAGCAGTACTTC TRBV3-1 . TRBJ2-7 few
CASSSTGWEQYF TGTGCCAGCAGCTCGACAGGGTGGGAGCAGTACTTC TRBV27 TRBD1 TRBJ2-7 few
CASSPTSGYTDTQYF TGTGCCAGCAGCCCGACTAGCGGCTATACAGATACGCAGTATTTT TRBV3-1 TRBD2 TRBJ2-3 many
CASSFGRLSYEQYF TGTGCCAGCAGCTTCGGCAGGTTAAGCTACGAGCAGTACTTC TRBV7-8 . TRBJ2-7 many
CASSTGGSGYTF TGTGCCAGCAGTACAGGGGGCAGTGGCTACACCTTC TRBV6-5 TRBD1 TRBJ1-2 many
CSARVPPQNTEAFF TGCAGTGCTAGAGTCCCCCCACAGAACACTGAAGCTTTCTTT TRBV20-1 . TRBJ1-1 .
CASSFKIRKNYEQYF TGTGCCAGCAGCTTCAAAATAAGGAAAAACTACGAGCAGTACTTC TRBV5-4 . TRBJ2-7 few
CASSEMAGGTYEQYF TGTGCCAGCAGTGAAATGGCAGGGGGGACCTACGAGCAGTACTTC TRBV6-1 . TRBJ2-7 .
CSAQSQGNTGELFF TGCAGTGCCCAGAGTCAGGGGAACACCGGGGAGCTGTTTTTT TRBV20-1 . TRBJ2-2 few
CASSPTLAGMNTEAFF TGTGCCAGCAGCCCAACCCTGGCAGGCATGAACACTGAAGCTTTCTTT TRBV5-8 . TRBJ1-1 few
CASREQGGGTEAFF TGTGCCAGCAGAGAGCAGGGAGGAGGCACTGAAGCTTTCTTT TRBV14 . TRBJ1-1 few
CASSLVSGLTEAFF TGTGCCAGCTCGCTGGTTTCGGGGCTAACTGAAGCTTTCTTT TRBV18 . TRBJ1-1 .
CASSLEDRAVHEQFF TGTGCCAGCAGCTTAGAGGACAGAGCCGTCCATGAGCAGTTCTTC TRBV7-9 . TRBJ2-1 .
CASQKGETNYGYTF TGTGCCAGCCAAAAAGGGGAGACTAACTATGGCTACACCTTC TRBV6-1 . TRBJ1-2 few
CASSLGHLLVGAGETQYF TGTGCCAGCAGCTTAGGGCATCTCCTTGTAGGGGCCGGGGAGACCCAGTACTTC TRBV5-6 . TRBJ2-5 .
CASSHHYKNTGELFF TGCGCCAGCAGCCACCACTACAAGAACACCGGGGAGCTGTTTTTT TRBV4-1 . TRBJ2-2 many
CASRPWTVFYGYTF TGTGCCAGCAGGCCCTGGACAGTTTTTTATGGCTACACCTTC TRBV5-6 . TRBJ1-2 .
CASSLMAGGNNEQFF TGTGCCAGCAGCCTTATGGCGGGGGGAAACAATGAGCAGTTCTTC TRBV11-3 TRBD2 TRBJ2-1 many
CASSHPLGTQYF TGTGCCAGCAGTCATCCCCTTGGGACCCAGTACTTC TRBV6-5 . TRBJ2-5 few
CASSARQGEQFF TGCGCCAGCAGCGCCCGACAGGGGGAGCAGTTCTTC TRBV4-3 TRBD1 TRBJ2-1 .
CASSLGQTSPGEQYF TGTGCCAGCAGCTTAGGTCAGACTAGCCCTGGGGAGCAGTACTTC TRBV7-2 TRBD2 TRBJ2-7 .
CASSEVAGSYNEQFF TGTGCCAGCAGCGAGGTTGCCGGTTCCTACAATGAGCAGTTCTTC TRBV5-6 . TRBJ2-1 few
CASSQVSGELFF TGCGCCAGCAGCCAAGTCTCCGGGGAGCTGTTTTTT TRBV3-1 . TRBJ2-2 many
CASSLVGRADTQYF TGCGCCAGCAGCTTGGTAGGCAGGGCAGATACGCAGTATTTT TRBV5-1 . TRBJ2-3 .
CSARLIYGYTF TGCAGTGCTAGATTAATCTATGGCTACACCTTC TRBV20-1 . TRBJ1-2 few
CASSFLQGLLEQYF TGTGCCAGCAGCTTTCTCCAGGGCCTGCTGGAGCAGTACTTC TRBV11-2 . TRBJ2-7 .
CASGAQGPSYTGELFF TGTGCCAGCGGAGCACAGGGGCCGTCTTACACCGGGGAGCTGTTTTTT TRBV27 TRBD1 TRBJ2-2 few
CASSLDDRLLSPLHF TGTGCCAGCAGCTTAGACGACAGGCTACTTTCACCCCTCCACTTT TRBV7-2 . TRBJ1-6 .
CASSLGTSGGFRTDTQYF TGTGCCAGCAGCCTGGGGACTAGCGGGGGCTTCCGCACAGATACGCAGTATTTT TRBV11-1 TRBD2 TRBJ2-3 .
CASSYSRARDTEAFF TGTGCCAGCAGTTACTCGAGGGCAAGGGACACTGAAGCTTTCTTT TRBV6-2/TRBV6-3 . TRBJ1-1 many
CASSYSAGGLGDTQYF TGTGCCAGCAGTTACTCGGCAGGGGGCCTTGGAGATACGCAGTATTTT TRBV6-2/TRBV6-3 TRBD1 TRBJ2-3 few
CASSQDASGVETQYF TGCGCCAGCAGCCAAGACGCTAGCGGGGTTGAGACCCAGTACTTC TRBV4-3 TRBD2 TRBJ2-5 .
CASSQVTTSGRHSTDTQYF TGTGCCAGCAGCCAAGTAACGACTAGCGGGAGGCATAGCACAGATACGCAGTATTTT TRBV4-2 TRBD2 TRBJ2-3 few
CASSPGQGHSYEQYF TGTGCCAGCAGCCCTGGACAGGGGCACTCCTACGAGCAGTACTTC TRBV9 TRBD1 TRBJ2-7 few